The rows below give T cell receptor beta chains drawn from one sample of a study of blood T cell repertoires in COVID-19. Profiled with immunoSEQ multiplex PCR; TCRdb holds only in-frame clones, not every one. The sample shows 130,000 to 150,000 clones, around 87% of them seen only once. Sequencing was carried out using PBMCs or T cells enriched from blood (not recorded which). These receptor sequences come from a man aged 60 to 69 who had recovered from COVID-19. Each CDR3 is given with its conserved first and last residue. A D gene is named only where the DNA matches it firmly. Clone size is stated in some rows and not others, as once, few, many or a class when expanded.

NA,TRBV10-3,NA,TRBJ1-5,15,TGTGCCATCAGTGAGTCGGGAGGGGATAATCAGCCCCAGCATTTT,CAISESGGDNQPQHF
TRBD1,TRBV19,NA,TRBJ2-7,14,TGTGCCAGTAGTATTCCCGGACAGGGGGGCGAGCAGTACTTC,CASSIPGQGGEQYF
TRBD1,TRBV30,NA,TRBJ1-5,14,TGTGCCTGGAGTGGGAAAGGGGGCGGACAGCCCCAGCATTTT,CAWSGKGGGQPQHF
TRBD2,TRBV28,NA,TRBJ2-5,14,TGTGCCAGCAGTTACCAGGGAGGGCAAGAGACCCAGTACTTC,CASSYQGGQETQYF
NA,TRBV18,NA,TRBJ2-5,13,TGTGCCAGCTCGTCCGGGCCGGGGGAGACCCAGTACTTC,CASSSGPGETQYF
NA,TRBV5-6,NA,TRBJ2-5,16,TGTGCCAGCAGCTTGGGGGGGAGGTTTGTGGAAGAGACCCAGTACTTC,CASSLGGRFVEETQYF
NA,TRBV18,NA,TRBJ2-3,13,TGTGCCAGCTCACCCGGGAGCACAGATACGCAGTATTTT,CASSPGSTDTQYF
TRBD1,TRBV28,once,TRBJ2-7,13,TGTGCCAGCAGCCGGGACAGGGGCTACGAGCAGTACTTC,CASSRDRGYEQYF
TRBD1,TRBV5-5,NA,TRBJ2-1,15,TGTGCCAGCAGCCTAGCTCCGACAGGGTCCTATGAGCAGTTCTTC,CASSLAPTGSYEQFF
NA,TRBV7-8,NA,TRBJ2-3,16,TGTGCCAGCAGCTTTCCCGCAGGCCCCAGTATAGATACGCAGTATTTT,CASSFPAGPSIDTQYF
TRBD1,TRBV27,NA,TRBJ1-2,14,TGTGCCAGCAGTGCGACAGGGGGCCCGCCGGGCTACACCTTC,CASSATGGPPGYTF